The clone carrying this T cell receptor beta chain was picked up one time. The entry originates in a study of blood T cell repertoires in COVID-19. Study details: Sample material is recorded as cDNA or gDNA derived from T cells, B-cell-depleted T cells, or PBMCs.

Researchers sorted participants into cohorts using their self-reported clinical history. Recovered status applied to Cohort 3 donors who had two consecutive negative PCRs. It also applied to those with clearance or with symptom resolution. How the authors handled the data: For nucleated cells, counts were estimated from reference gene primer amplification. Generated by immunoSEQ multiplex PCR, the TCRdb table keeps only in-frame clones and is missing some. D and trimming come from the DNA, and the V and J calls and clone size come from that table. The profile shows fewer than 200,000 clones, roughly 85% of them singletons. Trimming cost V 3 bases and J 0 bases, with 12 bases left between them. Germline-derived CDR1 and CDR2 are SGDLS and YYNGEE. The CDR3 is made up of 15 amino acids.

Sequencing was carried out using PBMCs or T cells enriched from blood (not recorded which). The rearrangement uses TRBV9 and TRBJ1-1; D is unclear. The receptor's source is a man in his sixties who had recovered from COVID-19. This chain's CDR3 is CASSAMGDMNTEAFF. Here the CDR3 DNA reads TGTGCCAGCAGCGCAATGGGAGACATGAACACTGAAGCTTTCTTT.